Below are 24 T cell receptor beta chains sequenced from a single sample in a study of cytomegalovirus exposure and HLA in healthy donors. PCR involved 60 Vbeta and 13 Jbeta primers. TCRdb keeps only in-frame clones here, not all; method: immunoSEQ multiplex PCR. The sample includes roughly 160,000 clones, around 77% of them seen just once. The specimen sequenced was PBMCs. The receptors shown here come from a woman in her 30s in good health and CMV-seronegative.

This clone has ten or more counts. The rearrangement links TRBV5-4 to TRBJ1-1; TRBD1 is a possible D gene (6 bases). The CDR3 spans 14 residues. Germline-derived CDR1 and CDR2 are SGHNT and YYREEE (reference sequence). V gave up 5 bases and J gave up 5 bases, with 16 bases separating them. The CDR3 coding sequence is TGTGCCAGCAGAAACAGGGTGGGCAGTACTGAAGCTTTCTTT. Its protein is CASRNRVGSTEAFF.

The V gene is TRBV7-6, the J gene TRBJ2-7; D is unresolved. Germline CDR1 reads SGHVS; CDR2 reads FNYEAQ. The CDR3 extends over 17 amino acids. Trimming removed 4 bases at V and 6 bases at J, with 25 bases between. CDR3: CASSSKVGRVAAIEQYF. CDR3 in DNA: TGTGCCAGCAGCTCAAAAGTTGGTCGGGTCGCGGCTATCGAGCAGTACTTC.

This chain uses TRBV9 with TRBJ2-7; TRBD2 matches at 9 bases. The CDR3 loop spans 15 amino acids. Germline-derived CDR1 and CDR2 are SGDLS and YYNGEE. Germline trimming cut 3 bases from V and 2 bases from J; bases unmatched to any gene: 6. The CDR3: CASSALAGPTYEQYF. The CDR3 region has the DNA TGTGCCAGCAGCGCTCTAGCGGGACCCACCTACGAGCAGTACTTC.

The chain employs TRBV10-3 and TRBJ2-5; 9 bases line up with TRBD1. The CDR3 has 20 residues. Trimming at V came to 0 bases and at J to 1 base, leaving 15 bases not matched to a gene. CDR1 ENHRY and CDR2 SYGVKD come from the germline V gene. DNA for the CDR3: TGTGCCATCAGTGAGTCTTCGGCGTTTACCGGGACAGGGCCCCAAGAGACCCAGTACTTC. Protein product: CAISESSAFTGTGPQETQYF.

The V call is TRBV29-1, the J call TRBJ2-7; 7 nucleotides align to TRBD1. Trimming removed 5 bases from V and 3 bases from J; junction bases left unmatched: 10. The CDR3 spans 14 residues. Germline CDR1 is SQVTM and CDR2 is ANQGSEA. CDR3 sequence reads: CSVQLGAGGYEQYF. The CDR3 nucleotides read TGCAGCGTTCAGCTGGGGGCAGGGGGCTACGAGCAGTACTTC.

The rearrangement uses TRBV4-1 and TRBJ1-3; the D is unclear. V lost 4 bases and J lost 1, with 8 bases in between. Germline CDR1 and CDR2: MGHRA and YSYEKL. The CDR3 loop spans 14 amino acids. The CDR3 DNA follows: TGCGCCAGCAGCCTCGGAGGGTCTGGAAACACCATATATTTT. The encoded protein is CASSLGGSGNTIYF.

This clone has just a few counts. This rearrangement joins TRBV30 to TRBJ1-1; TRBD1 might be the D (6 bases). The CDR3 runs to 13 residues. Germline V gene data show CDR1 as GTSNPN and CDR2 as SVGIG (reference sequence). V was trimmed by 6 bases and J by 5 bases, leaving 16 bases between them. CDR3 coding DNA: TGTGCCTGCCGGACAGAAAGAAAAACTGAAGCTTTCTTT. It codes for CACRTERKTEAFF.

This clone has only a few counts. The V and J genes are TRBV18 and TRBJ2-7, with 8 bases identical to TRBD2. CDR3 size: 14 residues. With V trimmed by 3 bases and J by 0 bases, 1 base remained unmatched. Germline lookup yields CDR1 KGHSH and CDR2 LQKENI. The CDR3 sequence: CASSPGLVSYEQYF. Written as DNA, the CDR3 is TGTGCCAGCTCACCGGGACTAGTCTCCTACGAGCAGTACTTC.

V and J are TRBV15 and TRBJ1-5, with 11 bases lining up with TRBD1. The CDR3 consists of 15 residues. V dropped 5 bases and J dropped 6; count of bases not matched to a gene: 6. Germline V CDR1 and CDR2: LNHNV, YYDKDF (reference sequence). This CDR3 is CATSEDRGRGQPQHF. The CDR3 DNA reads TGTGCCACCAGCGAGGACAGGGGGCGAGGTCAGCCCCAGCATTTT.

The J gene is TRBJ1-1, the V gene TRBV19, with D uncertain. This CDR3 spans 14 amino acids. Germline-derived CDR1 and CDR2 are LNHDA and SQIVND (reference sequence). Trimming removed 11 bases at V and 3 bases at J, with 19 bases between. CDR3 sequence: CASLEGWGYTEAFF. The CDR3 bases are TGTGCCTCCCTCGAGGGATGGGGATACACTGAAGCTTTCTTT.

The gene calls are TRBV4-2 and TRBJ2-3; 12 nucleotides agree with TRBD2. Germline CDR1 reads LGHNA; CDR2 reads YNFKEQ. The CDR3 is 16 residues long. V was clipped by 2 bases and J by 6 bases; unmatched bases: 6. As DNA, the CDR3 is TGTGCCAGCAGCCAACCTAGCGGGGGGGGCGAGGATACGCAGTATTTT. Residues: CASSQPSGGGEDTQYF.

This rearrangement joins TRBV28 to TRBJ2-1, with D perhaps matching TRBD2 (5 bases). V was cut by 2 bases and J by 2 bases, with 10 bases left in between. This CDR3 has 15 amino acids. In germline, CDR1 is MDHEN, CDR2 SYDVKM. CDR3 sequence: CASSLLLGTYNEQFF. In nucleotides, the CDR3 is TGTGCCAGCAGTTTACTACTCGGGACCTACAATGAGCAGTTCTTC.

The chain employs TRBV28 and TRBJ2-7; possibly TRBD2 for D (5 bases). CDR3 length equals 14 residues. The germline V and J ends were trimmed by 8 bases and 2 bases, with 16 bases remaining between them. The germline gives CDR1 MDHEN, CDR2 SYDVKM. The CDR3 region has the DNA TGTGCCAGCGTTGAGGAGGACGCCACCTACGAGCAGTACTTC. The encoded protein is CASVEEDATYEQYF.

The chain recombines TRBV6-6 with TRBJ1-1; a weak D match, TRBD1 (6 bases). The V end was cut by 5 bases, the J end by 1 base, with 14 bases between. CDR1 and CDR2 from the germline V gene are MNHNY and SVGAGI (reference sequence). CDR3 size: 15 residues. CDR3: CASSPNQQGNTEAFF. CDR3 sequence (DNA): TGTGCCAGCAGTCCGAATCAACAGGGGAACACTGAAGCTTTCTTT.

Notes on this clone: Its ends do not fully match the called genes, so a read error is possible. The gene calls are TRBV10-3 and TRBJ1-1, with D possibly TRBD1 on 5 matching bases. The CDR3 spans 13 residues. Germline CDR1 and CDR2: ENHRY and SYGVKD. The CDR3 reads CASRKGPNPEAFF. The CDR3 nucleotides are TGTGCCTCCAGGAAGGGGCCGAACCCTGAAGCTTTCTTT.

V usage is TRBV7-2 and J usage is TRBJ2-3; no firm D call. Germline V gene sequence: CDR1 SGHTA, CDR2 FQGNSA. The CDR3 has 11 residues. Trimming took off 5 bases at V and 11 bases at J, with 11 bases between the two ends. CDR3 region: CASSPPYGQYF. The CDR3 DNA reads as TGTGCCAGCAGCCCCCCTTACGGGCAGTATTTT.

V gene TRBV7-9 combines with J gene TRBJ1-1; TRBD1 agrees at 7 bases. The CDR3 totals 15 residues. Germline V gene sequence: CDR1 SEHNR, CDR2 FQNEAQ (reference sequence). The J segment lost 0 bases and the V segment lost 4 bases, leaving 5 bases of the junction unmatched. CDR3 in amino acids: CASSSQTGLNTEAFF. The CDR3 bases are TGTGCCAGCAGCTCCCAGACAGGGCTGAACACTGAAGCTTTCTTT. Full variable domain (missing parts from reference TRBV7-9 and TRBJ1-1): DTGVSQNPRHKITKRGQNVTFRCDPISEHNRLYWYRQTLGQGPEFLTYFQNEAQLEKSRLLSDRFSAERPKGSFSTLEIQRTEQGDSAMYLCASSSQTGLNTEAFFGQGTRLTVV.

This clone was observed a handful of times. The J gene is TRBJ1-2, the V gene TRBV6-1; 7 bases agree with TRBD1. V lost 1 base to trimming and J lost 4 bases; unmatched junction nucleotides: 6. This CDR3 contains 15 residues. In germline, CDR1 is MNHNS, CDR2 SASEGT. The CDR3 is CASSEVGGTAYGYTF. CDR3 DNA sequence: TGTGCCAGCAGTGAAGTGGGTGGGACAGCCTATGGCTACACCTTC.

The chain links TRBV5-1 to TRBJ2-7; 9 positions agree with TRBD1. Trimming cost V 2 bases and J 0 bases; bases outside gene matches: 6. Germline V gene sequence: CDR1 SGHRS, CDR2 YFSETQ. There are 16 residues in the CDR3. DNA for the CDR3: TGCGCCAGCAGCTTAACCGGGACAGGGAGCTCCTACGAGCAGTACTTC. Amino acids: CASSLTGTGSSYEQYF.

The gene calls are TRBV7-2 and TRBJ2-7; D may be TRBD1 (6 bases). Germline V gene lookup returns CDR1 SGHTA and CDR2 FQGNSA. The CDR3 is 14 residues long. The V gene lost 3 bases and the J gene lost 2 bases, with 11 bases spanning the gap. CDR3 region: CASSLYRDTYEQYF. The CDR3 DNA sequence: TGTGCCAGCAGCTTGTACCGGGACACCTACGAGCAGTACTTC. Together with reference TRBV7-2 and TRBJ2-7, the CDR3 gives the full variable domain: GAGVSQSPSNKVTEKGKDVELRCDPISGHTALYWYRQSLGQGLEFLIYFQGNSAPDKSGLPSDRFSAERTGGSVSTLTIQRTQQEDSAVYLCASSLYRDTYEQYFGPGTRLTVT.

In regard to this clone: At one end, the junction sequence differs from germline, possibly due to a read error. V gene TRBV29-1 combines with J gene TRBJ2-1; D call uncertain. This CDR3 comprises 12 residues. Per germline, CDR1 SQVTM and CDR2 ANQGSEA. CDR3 DNA: TGCGGCGTTGAGGCGGATTACAATGAGCAGTTCTTC. Translation: CGVEADYNEQFF.

This clone was recorded a few times. V usage is TRBV5-4 and J usage is TRBJ1-3; D not resolved. This CDR3 comprises 13 residues. The ends were cut back, 6 bases at V and 0 bases at J, with 7 bases in the middle. Germline V gives CDR1 SGHNT, CDR2 YYREEE (reference sequence). DNA of the CDR3: TGTGCCAGCAAAGCCCTCTCTGGAAACACCATATATTTT. As protein: CASKALSGNTIYF.

This rearrangement joins TRBV29-1 to TRBJ2-1; 8 bases map to TRBD2. Germline V lookup: CDR1 SQVTM, CDR2 ANQGSEA. After removal of 7 bases from V and 9 bases from J, the junction contained 5 bases not matched to a gene. The CDR3 is 11 amino acids. CDR3 sequence: CSGSTSVEQFF. The CDR3 nucleotides read TGCAGCGGGTCGACTAGCGTTGAGCAGTTCTTC.

This chain connects TRBV6-5 to TRBJ2-3; 9 positions match TRBD1. Looked up from germline, CDR1 is MNHEY and CDR2 is SVGAGI. The junction had 7 bases not matched to a gene; V was cut back by 2 bases and J by 7 bases. CDR3 length: 15 residues. The DNA for the CDR3 is TGTGCCAGCAGTTACCTACCGGGACAGGGCAATACGCAGTATTTT. It specifies CASSYLPGQGNTQYF.